The 29 T cell receptor beta chains presented below share a single source sample, sequenced in a study of blood T cell repertoires in COVID-19. Measured with immunoSEQ multiplex PCR; TCRdb has only the in-frame clones, and not every one. This table holds approximately 170,000 clones, roughly 80% found once. The sequencing sample was made of peripheral blood. These receptors all stem from a woman in her 70s with COVID-19, enrolled during active disease.

The chain uses TRBV28 and TRBJ1-2; D is possibly TRBD1 (6 bases). Germline V gene lookup returns CDR1 MDHEN and CDR2 SYDVKM. Trimming stripped 7 bases from V and 2 bases from J, with 14 bases between. The length of the CDR3 is 14 residues. DNA of the CDR3: TGTGCCAGCACCCTATACGGACAGAACTATGGCTACACCTTC. Translated, it gives CASTLYGQNYGYTF.

J is TRBJ2-3 and V is TRBV18; D may be TRBD1 (6 bases). V was cut by 3 bases and J by 5 bases, with 12 bases left in between. This CDR3 is 14 amino acids long. Germline CDR1 is KGHSH and CDR2 is LQKENI. The CDR3 DNA sequence: TGTGCCAGCTCACCCGGGACAAGTAGAGATACGCAGTATTTT. Protein: CASSPGTSRDTQYF.

V is TRBV7-8 and J is TRBJ2-4, with 7 bases that match TRBD1. Trimming took 0 bases from V and 5 from J; bases not matched to a gene: 7. The CDR3 length is 16 residues. Germline V lookup: CDR1 SGHVS, CDR2 FQNEAQ. In DNA form, the CDR3 reads TGTGCCAGCAGCTTAGCACGACAGGGAATCCAAAACATTCAGTACTTC. Its translation: CASSLARQGIQNIQYF. Full variable domain (rest looked up from reference TRBV7-8 and TRBJ2-4): GAGVSQSPRYKVAKRGQDVALRCDPISGHVSLFWYQQALGQGPEFLTYFQNEAQLDKSGLPSDRFFAERPEGSVSTLKIQRTQQEDSAVYLCASSLARQGIQNIQYFGAGTRLSVL.

The table lists this clone with a count of one. V and J are TRBV10-3 and TRBJ1-2; TRBD1 matches at 7 bases. The CDR3 is 13 residues long. In germline, CDR1 is ENHRY, CDR2 SYGVKD. V gave up 6 bases and J gave up 6 bases; unmatched junction bases: 7. The DNA of the CDR3 is TGTGCCATCAGAAAACAGGGGACTGATGGCTACACCTTC. Its translation: CAIRKQGTDGYTF.

This clone has at least ten counts. The chain combines TRBV10-3 with TRBJ1-3; 7 nucleotides line up with TRBD1. CDR1 is ENHRY and CDR2 is SYGVKD in the germline V gene. With 3 bases clipped from V and 11 bases from J, the junction kept 16 bases outside the gene matches. The length of the CDR3 is 16 residues. The CDR3 sequence: CAISEEGGRGTPSIYF. DNA for the CDR3: TGTGCCATCAGTGAAGAAGGAGGCAGGGGGACACCTTCCATATATTTT.

The V gene is TRBV6-5, the J gene TRBJ1-1; D unclear. Germline V gene sequence: CDR1 MNHEY, CDR2 SVGAGI. V lost 3 bases and J 1 base, leaving 9 bases between the germline ends. CDR3 length: 14 residues. CDR3 DNA sequence: TGTGCCAGCAGTTATTCCGTCCGGAACACTGAAGCTTTCTTT. Residues: CASSYSVRNTEAFF.

The chain combines TRBV28 with TRBJ2-7, with a tentative D call TRBD2 (5 bases). Deletions cut 7 bases from V and 7 bases from J, with 20 bases between. CDR1 is MDHEN, CDR2 SYDVKM, per germline. The CDR3 spans 14 residues. The CDR3 spells CASISGPVSGEQYF. CDR3 nucleotide sequence: TGTGCCAGCATATCCGGTCCTGTCTCGGGGGAGCAGTACTTC.

J is TRBJ2-6 and V is TRBV5-1, with D unclear. Germline V gene sequence: CDR1 SGHRS, CDR2 YFSETQ. The CDR3 is 15 residues long. Trimming stripped 5 bases from V and 4 bases from J, with 13 bases between. This CDR3 reads CASRGATSGANVLTF. CDR3 nucleotide sequence: TGCGCCAGCAGAGGAGCGACGTCGGGGGCCAACGTCCTGACTTTC.

This chain connects TRBV19 to TRBJ2-7; D is perhaps TRBD2 (6 bases). Germline-derived CDR1 and CDR2 are LNHDA and SQIVND (reference sequence). Trimming shortened V by 3 bases and J by 1 base, and 16 bases separated the two germline ends. This CDR3 contains 16 residues. CDR3 DNA: TGTGCCAGTAGTATTAAGAGGCTGGGGGGATCCTACGAGCAGTACTTC. Translated, it gives CASSIKRLGGSYEQYF.

The chain uses TRBV6-5 and TRBJ2-7, with D uncertain. Germline CDR1 is MNHEY and CDR2 is SVGAGI. The germline V and J ends were trimmed by 4 bases and 2 bases, with 15 bases remaining between them. The CDR3 consists of 15 residues. CDR3 in amino acids: CASSLAAPGPYEQYF. Here the CDR3 DNA reads TGTGCCAGCAGTTTGGCGGCCCCGGGTCCCTACGAGCAGTACTTC.

The chain combines TRBV14 with TRBJ2-7; 9 nucleotides align to TRBD2. Trimming at V came to 3 bases and at J to 2 bases, leaving 5 bases not matched to a gene. The CDR3 length is 15 residues. CDR1 SGHDN and CDR2 FVKESK come from the germline V gene. The CDR3 protein is CASSQLAGLTYEQYF. The CDR3 DNA follows: TGTGCCAGCAGCCAGCTAGCGGGGCTTACCTACGAGCAGTACTTC.

This chain links TRBV28 with TRBJ1-1, with TRBD1 matching over 11 bases. There are 15 residues in the CDR3. The germline CDR1 and CDR2 sequences are MDHEN and SYDVKM. The V segment lost 2 bases and the J segment 11 bases; nucleotides outside the gene matches: 10. Here the CDR3 reads CASSLPLGQGARAFF. The CDR3 nucleotides are TGTGCCAGCAGTTTACCTCTTGGACAGGGGGCGCGGGCTTTCTTT.

V and J are TRBV10-3 and TRBJ2-2, with D perhaps matching TRBD1 (5 bases). Trimming cost V 5 bases and J 2 bases, with 15 bases left between them. The CDR3 is 16 amino acids. Germline CDR1 reads ENHRY; CDR2 reads SYGVKD. CDR3 residues: CAISRDGGANTGELFF. CDR3 nucleotide sequence: TGTGCCATCAGTAGAGACGGTGGGGCCAACACCGGGGAGCTGTTTTTT.

The V call is TRBV7-2, the J call TRBJ1-6, with 10 bases that match TRBD1. Losses at the gene ends were 5 bases for V and 8 bases for J; bases not matched to a gene: 6. There are 15 residues in the CDR3. Germline V gives CDR1 SGHTA, CDR2 FQGNSA. The CDR3 loop is CASSLGGQGYSPLHF. The CDR3 DNA reads TGTGCCAGCAGCCTCGGGGGACAGGGGTATTCACCCCTCCACTTT.

The chain employs TRBV30 and TRBJ2-3; 9 nucleotides agree with TRBD1. The CDR3 sequence is 15 residues long. Germline loops: CDR1 GTSNPN, CDR2 SVGIG (reference sequence). Trimming cost V 1 base and J 2 bases; bases outside gene matches: 4. The CDR3 nucleotides are TGTGCCTGGAGTGCCGGGACAGGGATCACAGATACGCAGTATTTT. Translating gives CAWSAGTGITDTQYF.

Only a few counts were recorded for this clone. This chain uses TRBV18 with TRBJ1-4; TRBD1 matches at 11 bases. This CDR3 comprises 18 residues. The germline V gene encodes CDR1 KGHSH and CDR2 LQKENI. Losses at the gene ends were 3 bases for V and 3 bases for J; bases not matched to a gene: 9. CDR3 nucleotide sequence: TGTGCCAGCTCACCGGACAGGGGGCGGGAAGAGGCTAATGAAAAACTGTTTTTT. Protein sequence: CASSPDRGREEANEKLFF.

The chain links TRBV7-2 to TRBJ2-1; D possibly corresponds to TRBD1 (6 bases). The CDR3 sequence is 15 residues long. Germline values: CDR1 SGHTA, CDR2 FQGNSA. The V and J ends lost 4 bases and 2 bases respectively, with 12 bases between them. The CDR3 DNA reads TGTGCCAGCAGCTCCCAGGGGTTCCCCTACAATGAGCAGTTCTTC. It specifies CASSSQGFPYNEQFF.

The V call is TRBV5-1, the J call TRBJ1-6; the match to TRBD1 covers 11 bases. Germline CDR1 is SGHRS and CDR2 is YFSETQ. The CDR3 contains 16 residues. J lost 7 bases, V lost 4 bases, and 7 bases had no gene match. CDR3: CASSLGQGAQNSPLHF. CDR3 nucleotides: TGCGCCAGCAGCCTTGGACAGGGGGCGCAGAATTCACCCCTCCACTTT. Complete variable domain (other parts from reference TRBV5-1 and TRBJ1-6): KAGVTQTPRYLIKTRGQQVTLSCSPISGHRSVSWYQQTPGQGLQFLFEYFSETQRNKGNFPGRFSGRQFSNSRSEMNVSTLELGDSALYLCASSLGQGAQNSPLHFGNGTRLTVT.

V gene TRBV5-1 combines with J gene TRBJ1-4; the match to TRBD1 covers 7 bases. Unmatched junction bases numbered 13, after V lost 2 bases and J lost 0 bases. The CDR3 is made up of 19 amino acids. Germline loops: CDR1 SGHRS, CDR2 YFSETQ. The DNA for the CDR3 is TGCGCCAGCAGCTTCTTCGGGGGAGCAGGGGGTGCAACTAATGAAAAACTGTTTTTT. Amino acids: CASSFFGGAGGATNEKLFF.

V is TRBV3-1 (or the pseudogene TRBV3-2) and J is TRBJ2-5; 8 nucleotides line up with TRBD2. V gave up 1 base and J gave up 5 bases; unmatched junction bases: 18. CDR1 and CDR2 (germline): LGHDT, YNNKEL (reference sequence). The CDR3 covers 19 residues. The CDR3 region has the DNA TGTGCCAGCAGCCAAGGGGTTGGATTAGCGGGAACGGTAGGGGAGACCCAGTACTTC. Translating gives CASSQGVGLAGTVGETQYF.

In this sample, this clone turned up a few times. The V and J genes are TRBV19 and TRBJ2-7; D gene ambiguous. The germline V gene has CDR1 LNHDA and CDR2 SQIVND (reference sequence). The V gene lost 4 bases and the J gene lost 0 bases, with 16 bases spanning the gap. The CDR3 consists of 16 residues. The CDR3 protein is CASSKTLERFSYEQYF. CDR3 coding DNA: TGTGCCAGTAGTAAGACCTTAGAGAGGTTCTCCTACGAGCAGTACTTC.

This chain joins TRBV5-1 and TRBJ2-5; D is undetermined. The CDR3 loop spans 14 amino acids. With 4 bases removed from V and 6 bases from J, the gap between germline ends came to 16 bases. Germline CDR1 is SGHRS and CDR2 is YFSETQ. CDR3 in amino acids: CASSRLETSKTQYF. DNA of the CDR3: TGCGCCAGCAGCCGACTTGAGACCTCAAAGACCCAGTACTTC.

The gene calls are TRBV6-5 and TRBJ1-1; 9 nucleotides agree with TRBD1. The junction had 4 bases not matched to a gene; V was cut back by 6 bases and J by 2 bases. The germline gives CDR1 MNHEY, CDR2 SVGAGI. This CDR3 is built from 14 residues. The DNA of the CDR3 is TGTGCCAGCAGCTTGACAGGGGGAAACACTGAAGCTTTCTTT. Residues: CASSLTGGNTEAFF.

This chain connects TRBV5-4 to TRBJ2-1; 7 bases fit TRBD1. Germline V gene data show CDR1 as SGHNT and CDR2 as YYREEE (reference sequence). CDR3 size: 15 residues. Trimming removed 0 bases from V and 4 bases from J; junction bases left unmatched: 4. Here the CDR3 reads CASSLDRGFYNEQFF. CDR3 sequence (DNA): TGTGCCAGCAGCTTGGACAGGGGATTTTACAATGAGCAGTTCTTC.

This clone appeared a single time. For the CDR3, the DNA is TGTGCCAGCAGCTTAGGTGGGCCGAGCACAGATACGCAGTATTTT. This codes for CASSLGGPSTDTQYF. This chain uses TRBV7-2 with TRBJ2-3; D gene uncertain. Trimming removed 1 base from V and 0 bases from J, with 8 bases in between. This CDR3 comprises 15 residues. Per germline, CDR1 SGHTA and CDR2 FQGNSA.

V and J are TRBV5-5 and TRBJ2-7; TRBD1 matches at 9 bases. The germline V gene has CDR1 SGHKS and CDR2 YYEKEE (reference sequence). This CDR3 contains 14 residues. Trimming cost V 3 bases and J 4 bases; bases outside gene matches: 5. The CDR3 region has the DNA TGTGCCAGCAGCTCGACAGGGGGTTTATACGAGCAGTACTTC. This translates into CASSSTGGLYEQYF.

The chain employs TRBV7-9 and TRBJ1-6; unclear D gene. Germline V lookup: CDR1 SEHNR, CDR2 FQNEAQ (reference sequence). Trimming took off 7 bases at V and 10 bases at J, with 11 bases between the two ends. CDR3 size: 12 residues. CDR3 nucleotides: TGTGCCAGCAACCGGGCGGGCTCACCCCTCCACTTT. Protein product: CASNRAGSPLHF.

The chain recombines TRBV5-1 with TRBJ2-6; TRBD2 aligns across 7 bases. CDR1 is SGHRS, CDR2 YFSETQ, per germline. The CDR3 is 15 residues long. V lost 7 bases and J lost 4; bases outside the gene matches: 8. For the CDR3, the DNA is TGCGCCAGCTCCCGAGCGGGATTAGGGGCCAACGTCCTGACTTTC. It encodes CASSRAGLGANVLTF. Looking up the rest from reference TRBV5-1 and TRBJ2-6 gives the full variable domain: KAGVTQTPRYLIKTRGQQVTLSCSPISGHRSVSWYQQTPGQGLQFLFEYFSETQRNKGNFPGRFSGRQFSNSRSEMNVSTLELGDSALYLCASSRAGLGANVLTFGAGSRLTVL.

Written as DNA, the CDR3 is TGTGCCAGCTCCGTTCCGGGTAATCCGGTCAATGAGCAGTTCTTC. Its protein is CASSVPGNPVNEQFF. The chain has TRBV18 and TRBJ2-1; no firm D call. Looked up from germline, CDR1 is KGHSH and CDR2 is LQKENI. Deletions cut 6 bases from V and 6 bases from J, with 18 bases between. The length of the CDR3 is 15 residues.